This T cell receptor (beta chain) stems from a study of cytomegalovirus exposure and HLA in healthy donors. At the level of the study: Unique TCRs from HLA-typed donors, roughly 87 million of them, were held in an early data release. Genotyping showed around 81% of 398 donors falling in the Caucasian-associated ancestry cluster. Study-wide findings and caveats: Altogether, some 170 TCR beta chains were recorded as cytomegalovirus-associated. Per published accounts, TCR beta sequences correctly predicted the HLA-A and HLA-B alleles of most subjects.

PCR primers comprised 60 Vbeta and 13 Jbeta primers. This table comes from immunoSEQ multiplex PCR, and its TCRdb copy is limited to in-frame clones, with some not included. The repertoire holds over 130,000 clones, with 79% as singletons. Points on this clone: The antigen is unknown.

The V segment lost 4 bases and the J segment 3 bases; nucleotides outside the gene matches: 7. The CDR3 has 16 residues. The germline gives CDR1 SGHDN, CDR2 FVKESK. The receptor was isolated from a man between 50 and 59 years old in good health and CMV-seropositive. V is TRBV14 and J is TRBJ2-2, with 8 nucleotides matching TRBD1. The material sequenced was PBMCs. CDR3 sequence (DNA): TGTGCCAGCAGCCCTATACAGGGGGGTGACACCGGGGAGCTGTTTTTT. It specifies CASSPIQGGDTGELFF.